This T cell receptor (beta chain) was recovered during a study of lymphopenia after photon versus proton radiotherapy. Study results and limitations: Under photons, naive T cells and diversity fell while effector/memory populations rose. Post-nadir TCR diversity decline inversely tracked overall survival among those who died. Only patients who died were analyzed for survival; proton advantage is unproven.

Germline values: CDR1 SGHNT, CDR2 YYREEE (reference sequence). V gave up 0 bases and J gave up 1 base, with 4 bases separating them. CDR3 length equals 13 residues. Note on this clone: No antigen is known for it.

Only in-frame clones appear in the TCRdb table, and some are missing; sequencing was by immunoSEQ multiplex PCR. The sample has roughly 40,000 clones, around 84% seen once. This receptor was taken from a woman in her sixties or seventies with pancreatic cancer. Some clones in this sample may be carry-over from other donors' samples. Specimen: peripheral blood, collected from a patient treated with proton-based radiotherapy. The chain uses TRBV5-4 and TRBJ1-2; unclear D gene. CDR3 sequence: CASSLEVNYGYTF. CDR3 coding DNA: TGTGCCAGCAGCTTGGAGGTTAACTATGGCTACACCTTC.